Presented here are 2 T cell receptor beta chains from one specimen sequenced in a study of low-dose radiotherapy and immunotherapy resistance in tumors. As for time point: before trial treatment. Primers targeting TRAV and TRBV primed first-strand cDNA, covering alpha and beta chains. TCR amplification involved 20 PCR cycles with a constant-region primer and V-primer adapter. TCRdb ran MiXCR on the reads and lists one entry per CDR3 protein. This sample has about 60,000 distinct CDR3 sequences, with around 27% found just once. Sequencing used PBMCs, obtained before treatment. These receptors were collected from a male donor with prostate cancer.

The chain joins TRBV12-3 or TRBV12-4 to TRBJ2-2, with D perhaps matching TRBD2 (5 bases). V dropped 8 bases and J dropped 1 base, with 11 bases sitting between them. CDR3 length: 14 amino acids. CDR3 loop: CASQWTGNTGELFF. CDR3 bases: TGTGCCAGCCAGTGGACTGGGAACACCGGGGAGCTGTTTTTT.

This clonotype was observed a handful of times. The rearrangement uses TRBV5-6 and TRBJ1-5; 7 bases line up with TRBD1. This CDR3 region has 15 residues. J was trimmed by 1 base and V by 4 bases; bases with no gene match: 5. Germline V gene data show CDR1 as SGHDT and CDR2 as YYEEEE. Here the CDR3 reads CASSLGGRSNQPQHF. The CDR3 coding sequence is TGTGCCAGCAGCCTAGGGGGCCGGAGCAATCAGCCCCAGCATTTT.